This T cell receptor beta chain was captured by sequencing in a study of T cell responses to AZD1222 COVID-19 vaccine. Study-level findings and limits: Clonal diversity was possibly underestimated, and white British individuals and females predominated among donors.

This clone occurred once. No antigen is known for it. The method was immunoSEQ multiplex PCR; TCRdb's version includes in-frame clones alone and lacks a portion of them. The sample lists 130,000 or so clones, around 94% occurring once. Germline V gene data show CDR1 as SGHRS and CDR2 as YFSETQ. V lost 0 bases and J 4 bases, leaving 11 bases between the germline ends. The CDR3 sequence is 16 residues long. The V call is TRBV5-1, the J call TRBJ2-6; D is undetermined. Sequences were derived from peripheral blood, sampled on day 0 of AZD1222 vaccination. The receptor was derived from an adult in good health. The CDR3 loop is CASSLVTGLGANVLTF. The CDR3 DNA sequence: TGCGCCAGCAGCTTGGTTACCGGGTTAGGGGCCAACGTCCTGACTTTC.